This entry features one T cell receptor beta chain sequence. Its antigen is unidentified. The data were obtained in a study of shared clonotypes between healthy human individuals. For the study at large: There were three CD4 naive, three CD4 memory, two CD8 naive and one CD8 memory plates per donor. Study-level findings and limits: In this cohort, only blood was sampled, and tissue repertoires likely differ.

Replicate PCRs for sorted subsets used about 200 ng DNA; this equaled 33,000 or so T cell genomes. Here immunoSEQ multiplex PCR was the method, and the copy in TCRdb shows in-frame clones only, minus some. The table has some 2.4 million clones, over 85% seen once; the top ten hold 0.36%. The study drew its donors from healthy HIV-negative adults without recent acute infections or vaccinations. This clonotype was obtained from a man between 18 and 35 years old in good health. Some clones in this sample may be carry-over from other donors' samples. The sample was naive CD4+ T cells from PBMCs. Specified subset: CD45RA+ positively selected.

The CDR3 protein is CASSADFTNTNEQFF. The CDR3 DNA is TGTGCCAGCAGCGCAGATTTTACTAATACCAATGAGCAGTTCTTC. This chain uses TRBV7-2 with TRBJ2-1; unclear D gene. V lost 5 bases to trimming and J lost 6 bases, with 17 bases between them. Germline V gene lookup returns CDR1 SGHTA and CDR2 FQGNSA. This CDR3 has 15 residues.